This record concerns one T cell receptor beta chain sequence. This clone has a handful of counts. It lacks a known antigen. Within one base of it there is no much larger clone, and no base qualities were kept. This record comes from a study of cytomegalovirus exposure and HLA in healthy donors (dated by TCRdb to 2017 to 2019). Regarding the study in general: According to an earlier analysis of 587 of the donors, 150 million to 200 million T cells yielded roughly 110 million unique TCR beta sequences and about 300 Gb of sequence data. An early release covering roughly 600 HLA-typed donors comprised roughly 300 gigabases of sequencing data and around 86 million unique TCR sequences. Of the approximately 400 genotyped donors, 65% to 90% fell in the genetic ancestry cluster associated with self-reported Caucasian donors. The study aimed to test whether signatures of past pathogen exposure could be identified by cataloging public T cell receptors. The study used immunosequencing to profile the T cell repertoires of around 600 subjects and linked those repertoires to cytomegalovirus serostatus. Besides the first cohort of 666 subjects, a separate validation cohort made up of around 120 different subjects was used. To predict cytomegalovirus infection status, the study combined high-throughput TCR immunosequencing, statistical association of individual TCRs with disease status, and machine learning. To study patterns of TCR occurrence, a later analysis re-analyzed previously published TCR beta repertoires from 700 or so donors and added high-resolution HLA genotyping. Rather than using new phenotypic data, the later analysis identified candidate immune exposures from TCR beta sequences and from how often those sequences occurred across donors. An earlier analysis of some 500 of the donors used high-throughput TCR beta sequencing to judge whether each TCR beta V gene segment behaved as functional or pseudogenic. Donor age, sex, ethnicity and CMV serostatus were compiled together with the repertoire data. A later genetic analysis used genome-wide SNP genotypes for about 55% of the 666 donors, treating that subset as a discovery cohort. Every discovery cohort repertoire had been produced on one sequencing platform. Class I and class II HLA loci were covered by the typing at four-digit resolution. Typing coverage varied by locus: roughly 629-640 donors for A, B, C, DRB1 and DQB1; 500 to 550 for DQA1; about 590 for DPA1; under 490 for DPB1. Four to six DR-DQ haplotypes were handled as single units for association and clustering, since linkage in the cohort was strong. Across 398 genotyped donors of the cohort, an average of 235,054 unique TCR beta nucleotide sequences per donor were sequenced, and roughly a sixth of those sequences were non-productive. What the study reported, not specific to this receptor: In vitro tests confirmed that a few of the cytomegalovirus-associated TCR beta chains recognize cytomegalovirus antigens. Because counts were too low, about 18 rarely observed V segments, including chromosome 9 orphons, were left out of the earlier analysis of a few hundred of the donors. An earlier analysis of 450 to 750 of the donors showed that most TCR beta V segments appeared in productive rearrangements either about 87% or about 30% of the time, which broadly matched IMGT annotations. According to a later genetic analysis, donors in an Asian-associated ancestry cluster had fewer N-insertions in productive TCRs than the approximately 650-donor mean. In a later analysis, the rate of TCR association differed among HLA loci, with DRB1 alleles having the most associated TCRs and HLA-C alleles having the fewest. Most CMV-associated TCR beta chains appeared to be HLA-restricted in a later analysis, and the HLA associations seemed to be driven largely by CMV exposure. A total of fewer than 200 TCR beta chains were listed by the study as associated with cytomegalovirus. When HLA alleles, especially DR and DQ, strongly co-occurred, TCR associations were difficult to assign to individual alleles. A further reported finding was that TCR beta sequences accurately predicted the HLA-A and HLA-B alleles for most subjects in the first cohort. The cohort was sequenced for TCR beta chains only, and without alpha or paired-chain data the features that could be detected were limited. Roughly uniform sequencing depth across donors was assumed in presence/absence analyses, although this assumption may not hold. According to a later analysis, parvovirus B19, influenza, CMV and Epstein-Barr virus appeared linked to several top co-occurrence clusters. In both the original and validation cohorts, the classifier was reported to diagnose cytomegalovirus status with high specificity and sensitivity. Because HLA typing was missing for some donors at each locus, association tests included only the typed subset. The only immune exposure information available for the cohort was CMV serostatus. A later genetic analysis associated a missense DCLRE1C variant with V-gene and J-gene trimming of TCR beta chains, and an independent cohort replicated the association. Correlated functional status among segregating V segments might be attributable to linkage disequilibrium, but an unknown experimental factor could not be ruled out. It was suggested by the authors that the approach could potentially be generalized to other disease states and immunological phenotypes. Because the 87-base-pair reads could not distinguish some IMGT-functional V segments, including TRBV6-2 and TRBV6-3, those segments were excluded. In a later analysis, HLA-associated TCR beta chains showed more clonal expansion and lower generation probabilities than non-associated chains that were equally common. At a false discovery rate of 0.05, a later analysis linked under 20,000 TCR beta sequences to specific HLA alleles. Most TCR sequences were observed very rarely across donors, whereas some public TCRs were present in many individuals. A cluster of highly shared sequence variants was judged likely to represent a technical artifact of the sequencing pipeline.

Libraries were built with the immunoSEQ multiplex PCR assay. For the multiplex PCR, a mixture combining 60 forward primers for TCR Vbeta segments and 13 reverse primers for TCR Jbeta segments was used. A multiplex PCR assay on genomic DNA amplified the CDR3 region of rearranged TCR beta genes. The Illumina HiSeq System was used to sequence the amplified TCR beta libraries as 87-base-pair reads. The authors processed their data as follows. Across the 500 to 850 repertoires, a later analysis counted tens of millions of unique TCR beta chains, roughly 11 million of which were shared by at least two donors. A nearest-neighbor algorithm error-corrected the raw reads and collapsed the reads into unique sequences, merging closely related sequences to remove PCR and sequencing errors. To assign V, D and J gene segments, CDR3 sequences were aligned to IMGT reference sequences. Each retained sequence needed at least a six-nucleotide match to both a V gene segment and a J gene segment. Rearrangements were called productive when the CDR3 lacked stop codons and stayed in frame with V and J; all others were non-productive. Following IMGT convention, CDR3 was defined as the stretch from the second conserved V-encoded cysteine to the conserved J-encoded phenylalanine. Sequences without an unambiguous match to a single V gene segment were excluded from the earlier analysis of approximately 560 of the donors. In an earlier analysis of 587 of the donors, V segments were called functional above 56.7% productive rearrangements and were called segregating when the between-donor standard deviation exceeded 5%. A statistical classification framework was developed to diagnose cytomegalovirus status using the catalog of TCR beta chain sequences. In a later analysis, V and J genes were assigned by comparing TCR nucleotide sequences against IMGT/GENE-DB human TR gene sequences. In a later analysis, CDR3 sequences and most-parsimonious VDJ recombination scenarios were assigned using the TCRdist pipeline. In a later analysis, every TCR beta chain was defined by the combination of its CDR3 amino acid sequence and its V-gene family, and reads without a unique V-gene family were dropped. In a later analysis, fewer than 600 highly shared, low-generation-probability nucleotide sequences were removed to address suspected cross-contamination and a sequencing artifact. In a later analysis, a clonal expansion index for each public chain was calculated from normalized within-repertoire ranks of inferred template counts. In a later analysis, generation probabilities were computed using a VDJ recombination model fitted to out-of-frame rearrangements, and the results were checked against IGoR. A later analysis scored TCR-TCR, TCR-HLA and TCR-CMV co-occurrence with hypergeometric tests, applying a repertoire-size bias correction to TCR pairs. A later analysis estimated false discovery rates by permuting HLA or CMV assignments 20 times. In a later analysis, co-occurring TCRs were grouped with DBSCAN, and TCRdist sequence similarity was added when clustering was performed within HLA-allele-positive subsets. Repertoires with fewer than 30,000 or more than 120,000 public chains were left out of co-occurrence clustering, as were five repertoires with anomalous nucleotide sharing. TCRdb stores this immuneACCESS table with in-frame sequences only. Part of the clones is absent; in the studies checked, under half of the shortfall reflects unresolved V genes, and no reason is known for the rest. D and trimming come from the DNA, and the V and J calls and clone size come from that table. The sample table holds 90,000 to 150,000 clones, of which 80% were seen once. The biggest ten clones account for 0.2% to 0.25% of the sample.

The V end loses 4 bases and the J end loses 6 bases, and a stretch of 17 bases separates them. The CDR3 runs 16 amino acids, cysteine and phenylalanine included. The CDR3 DNA has 48 bases and is translated from base 1. The germline V gene sets CDR1 to SGHRS and CDR2 to YFSETQ. The cohort was made up of roughly 670 healthy bone marrow donors. At the time of sampling, every cohort member was nominally healthy, though immune exposures that went unrecorded were likely present. The donor tested CMV seronegative and was one of the 352 seronegative cohort members. Every donor gave a peripheral blood sample, and the peripheral blood mononuclear cells from that sample were used for TCR beta sequencing. Genomic DNA was extracted from the blood cell samples with the Qiagen DNeasy Blood Extraction Kit.

The sequence joins TRBV5-1 to TRBJ1-6, with TRBD1 perhaps the D gene, on 6 matching bases. Sample: PBMCs. The receptor comes from a middle-aged man in good health and CMV-seronegative. The CDR3 in this case is CASSLVGGAPNSPLHF. The nucleotide sequence is given as TGCGCCAGCAGCCTCGTTGGGGGGGCCCCTAATTCACCCCTCCACTTT.